The 2 T cell receptor beta chains below were found in one sample sequenced in a study of CD8 T cells in Susac syndrome. Random hexamers were used to reverse transcribe about 0.5 to 1 ug of RNA. MiXCR, applied by TCRdb to the immunoSEQ multiplex PCR reads, yields one record per CDR3 protein. The profile shows about 210,000 distinct CDR3 sequences, over 85% of them singletons. The sequencing input was CD4+ T cells from PBMCs. The receptors were sampled from a human donor in good health.

As regards this clonotype: Mismatch with germline at one junction end may stem from a read error. V and J are TRBV5-1 and TRBJ2-7, with D unclear. Germline loops: CDR1 SGHRS, CDR2 YFSETQ. The CDR3 is 12 amino acids. This chain's CDR3 is CASSLDSYEQHF. DNA for the CDR3: TGCGCCAGCTCCCTCGATTCCTACGAGCAGCACTTC.

With respect to this clonotype: One junction end does not reproduce the germline sequence, and a read error may be involved. The CDR3 sequence: CASSLDRDSDYGYTF. In nucleotides, the CDR3 is TGTGCCAGCAGTTTAGACAGGGACTCTGACTATGGCTACACCTTC. This chain links TRBV7-2 with TRBJ1-2; 7 nucleotides agree with TRBD1. The CDR3 covers 15 residues. The germline V gene encodes CDR1 SGHTA and CDR2 FQGNSA.